This is a list of T cell receptor beta chains from one sample in a study of CXCR3-negative and CXCR3-positive naive CD8 T cells. After re-calling the 5' RACE reads, TCRdb lists one entry per CDR3 protein, DNA absent. This sample's clone table lists some 130,000 distinct CDR3 sequences. Specimen: naive CXCR3- CD8+ T cells from blood. These receptors all come from a human donor in good health. Some clones in this sample may be carry-over from other donors' samples. Each CDR3 is given with its conserved first and last residue. Each record gives: V gene, J gene, CDR3 length, CDR3 protein.

>TRBV10-3|TRBJ1-2|15
CAISSSRQGDYGYTF
>TRBV5-1|TRBJ1-1|15
CASSSGRQENTEAFF
>TRBV5-6|TRBJ2-5|16
CASSLERGGRQETQYF
>TRBV21-1|TRBJ1-5|17
CASKVDRANLGPQPQHF
>TRBV12-3/TRBV12-4|TRBJ2-3|14
CASWGTGVVGTQYF
>TRBV9|TRBJ2-1|15
CASSAWGSRGGEQFF
>TRBV29-1|TRBJ2-7|14
CSVVPLGQGGEQYF
>TRBV12-3/TRBV12-4|TRBJ2-2|14
CASSLGLGPGELFF
>TRBV6-5|TRBJ2-1|13
CASSYGRVNEQFF
>TRBV29-1|TRBJ2-3|15
CSVEEDRIATDTQYF
>TRBV29-1|TRBJ2-3|13
CSVLYPNTDTQYF
>TRBV5-6|TRBJ2-1|13
CASSIRGGDEQFF
>TRBV29-1|TRBJ2-2|15
CSVEDQDRNTGELFF
>TRBV27|TRBJ2-2|12
CASNDNTGELFF
>TRBV20-1|TRBJ1-5|19
CSAGTGGNFSLVSNQPQHF
>TRBV6-1|TRBJ2-2|14
CASSGSRGDRGAVF
>TRBV29-1|TRBJ2-7|16
CSAQAASGGLYYEQYF
>TRBV29-1|TRBJ2-5|14
CSVEWASGMETQYF
>TRBV29-1|TRBJ2-2|14
CSVEGTGGFGELFF
>TRBV29-1|TRBJ2-4|12
CSVGGRKNIQYF
>TRBV18|TRBJ2-5|12
CASSPPGETQYF
>TRBV29-1|TRBJ2-7|12
CSVDVTGDEQYF
>TRBV5-6|TRBJ2-1|16
CASSLLTGLVLGEQFF
>TRBV19|TRBJ2-1|15
CASSIGQGSYNEQFF
>TRBV5-1|TRBJ2-2|16
CASLAEAGVWTGELFF
>TRBV7-9|TRBJ2-1|11
CASSPSHEQFF
>TRBV3-1|TRBJ2-1|20
CASSQEPSTSGRFPHNEQFF
>TRBV6-2/TRBV6-3|TRBJ2-7|16
CASSYSSSGRPYEQYF
>TRBV25-1|TRBJ1-1|13
CASSEARNTEAFF
>TRBV7-3|TRBJ2-3|13
CASSLTRRDTQYF
>TRBV6-5|TRBJ1-5|14
CASSYYSSNQPQHF
>TRBV9|TRBJ2-7|14
CASSVGGAGYEQYF
>TRBV11-2|TRBJ2-2|16
CASSLDPGRNTGELFF
>TRBV7-9|TRBJ2-1|18
CASSWKMMGLAGDNEQFF
>TRBV28|TRBJ2-7|12
CASTPGVHEQYF
>TRBV12-3/TRBV12-4|TRBJ2-7|17
CASTSSPHRQVHYEQYF
>TRBV21-1|TRBJ1-1|18
CASSTPMGGGKVNTEAFF
>TRBV5-1|TRBJ2-1|13
CASSQTADNEQFF
>TRBV21-1|TRBJ2-5|16
CASSKASLLAEETQYF
>TRBV20-1|TRBJ2-2|14
CSADDRGSTGELFF
>TRBV7-2|TRBJ2-7|14
CASSYLTSGYEQYF
>TRBV5-6|TRBJ2-5|14
CASSWDRGVETQYF
>TRBV7-6|TRBJ2-1|16
CASSPRTLRGHYEQFF
>TRBV29-1|TRBJ2-4|12
CSVVSWGNIQYF
>TRBV20-1|TRBJ1-6|15
CSARPGVLENSPLHF
>TRBV4-2|TRBJ2-1|16
CASSQDHELGGNEQFF
>TRBV7-6|TRBJ2-3|17
CASSGGLLAGVSDTQYF
>TRBV7-6|TRBJ2-5|16
CASSSLTGGGYETQYF